This T cell receptor (beta chain) was profiled in a study of response to subunit inactivated influenza vaccine. General observations from the study: Authors suggested seasonal influenza vaccinations each recruit few new T cells.

TCRdb re-analysed the RT-PCR reads in MiXCR, keeping a single row per CDR3 protein. The table lists hundreds of thousands of distinct CDR3 sequences, roughly 9.8% of them singletons. The germline V and J ends were trimmed by 4 bases and 9 bases, with 16 bases remaining between them. The CDR3 has 14 residues. Germline V gene lookup returns CDR1 KGHSH and CDR2 LQKENI. Only a few counts were recorded for this clonotype. Antigen unknown. The chain has TRBV18 and TRBJ2-1; possibly TRBD2 for D (6 bases). The sample in question was PBMCs from blood, obtained about 40 days after vaccination. The sequence was obtained from a man between 45 and 60 years old who received an inactivated influenza vaccine. The CDR3 region has the DNA TGTGCCAGCTCACGACTGACGCAGGAGGGTGAGCAGTTCTTC. As protein: CASSRLTQEGEQFF.